Sequencing of this TCR beta chain was carried out in a study of OX40 agonist ivuxolimab in advanced cancers. Study summary: In three patients, partial responses were observed, one with hepatocellular carcinoma and two with cutaneous melanoma. Findings and limits, study-wide: Also present in some nonresponders was a low level of normalized T-cell clonal expansion. Average numbers of expanded clones were greater in CD8+ T cells than in CD4+.

The repertoire was sequenced with immunoSEQ multiplex PCR; TCRdb's copy has only in-frame clones and lacks some. The sample contains 100,000 or so clones, around 86% of which appear only once. V was pared by 7 bases and J by 10 bases, with 7 bases of the junction left unmatched. The V gene's germline CDR1 is LNHDA and CDR2 SQIVND (reference sequence). The CDR3 spans 13 residues. Anyone with autoimmune disease history or systemic immunosuppression was excluded. As to this clone: Its antigen is undetermined.

The sequencing here drew on CD4+ or CD8+ T cells sorted from blood, taken in a trial of the OX40 agonist ivuxolimab. The TCR originated in an adult with an advanced solid tumor such as melanoma, head and neck, liver or kidney cancer. The chain uses TRBV19 and TRBJ2-1; 10 bases fit TRBD2. CDR3 region: CASTPGLALEQFF. CDR3 DNA sequence: TGTGCCAGTACCCCGGGACTAGCGCTGGAGCAGTTCTTC. Variable domain in full (rest from reference TRBV19 and TRBJ2-1): DGGITQSPKYLFRKEGQNVTLSCEQNLNHDAMYWYRQDPGQGLRLIYYSQIVNDFQKGDIAEGYSVSREKKESFPLTVTSAQKNPTAFYLCASTPGLALEQFFGPGTRLTVL.